These 21 T cell receptor beta chains were sequenced from one sample in a study of T cell responses to AZD1222 COVID-19 vaccine. Here immunoSEQ multiplex PCR was the method, and the copy in TCRdb shows in-frame clones only, minus some. Seen here are fewer than 150,000 clones, 88% observed once, and the top ten hold 3.5% to 4%. Sequences were derived from peripheral blood, sampled 28 days after the second AZD1222 dose. Receptors were obtained from an adult who received the AZD1222 COVID-19 vaccine.

The rearrangement uses TRBV29-1 and TRBJ1-1, with D possibly matching TRBD1 (5 bases). Trimming removed 6 bases at V and 0 bases at J, with 11 bases between. Germline CDR1 reads SQVTM; CDR2 reads ANQGSEA. The CDR3 consists of 13 residues. In DNA, the CDR3 is TGCAGCGTACACCGGGACTTGAACACTGAAGCTTTCTTT. Protein product: CSVHRDLNTEAFF.

The rearrangement links TRBV6-5 to TRBJ1-1, with TRBD1 matching over 12 bases. Trimming removed 4 bases from V and 2 bases from J; junction bases left unmatched: 5. The CDR3 length is 16 residues. The germline V gene encodes CDR1 MNHEY and CDR2 SVGAGI. CDR3 in amino acids: CASSSSGQGANTEAFF. The CDR3 nucleotides are TGTGCCAGCAGTTCATCGGGACAGGGGGCCAACACTGAAGCTTTCTTT.

In its sample, this clone was seen a few times. The chain recombines TRBV5-5 with TRBJ1-2, with no clear D. CDR3 length equals 15 residues. Germline V gene data show CDR1 as SGHKS and CDR2 as YYEKEE (reference sequence). With 4 bases removed from V and 4 bases from J, the gap between germline ends came to 17 bases. The CDR3 DNA follows: TGTGCCAGCAGCCCGGACCTCCGGTATTCCTATGGCTACACCTTC. Translated: CASSPDLRYSYGYTF.

The gene calls are TRBV7-3 and TRBJ2-1; 15 positions match TRBD2. Per germline, CDR1 SGHTA and CDR2 FQGTGA. This CDR3 has 19 residues. Germline trimming cut 6 bases from V and 9 bases from J; bases unmatched to any gene: 18. The CDR3 is CASSHPGLAGGRGRSEQFF. CDR3 in DNA: TGTGCCAGCAGTCACCCAGGACTAGCGGGGGGGCGCGGTCGGAGTGAGCAGTTCTTC.

This rearrangement joins TRBV6-2 or TRBV6-3 to TRBJ1-2; D is possibly TRBD1 (5 bases). V was pared by 6 bases and J by 5 bases, with 13 bases between. The CDR3 extends over 13 amino acids. The germline V gene encodes CDR1 MNHEY and CDR2 SVGEGT. The CDR3 is CASSPGPGYGYTF. In nucleotides, the CDR3 is TGTGCCAGCAGCCCGGGACCGGGATATGGCTACACCTTC.

The genes are TRBV13 and TRBJ2-1, with a possible D match to TRBD2 (6 bases). The germline V gene has CDR1 PRHDT and CDR2 FYEKMQ (reference sequence). The CDR3 totals 15 residues. Trimming cost V 1 base and J 6 bases, with 13 bases left between them. The CDR3 sequence is CASSLVGTALNEQFF. For the CDR3, the DNA is TGTGCCAGCAGCTTAGTCGGGACTGCTCTCAATGAGCAGTTCTTC.

This clone has just a few counts. The V call is TRBV29-1, the J call TRBJ2-5, with TRBD2 matching over 11 bases. This CDR3 spans 12 amino acids. Germline loops: CDR1 SQVTM, CDR2 ANQGSEA. With V trimmed by 7 bases and J by 5 bases, 3 bases remained unmatched. Here the CDR3 reads CSARTSGETQYF. DNA of the CDR3: TGCAGCGCAAGGACTAGCGGGGAGACCCAGTACTTC. Variable domain in full (rest from reference TRBV29-1 and TRBJ2-5): SAVISQKPSRDICQRGTSLTIQCQVDSQVTMMFWYRQQPGQSLTLIATANQGSEATYESGFVIDKFPISRPNLTFSTLTVSNMSPEDSSIYLCSARTSGETQYFGPGTRLLVL.

This chain connects TRBV30 to TRBJ2-1; 9 positions match TRBD1. CDR1 is GTSNPN, CDR2 SVGIG, per germline (reference sequence). The CDR3 contains 16 residues. V lost 2 bases and J lost 5; bases outside the gene matches: 10. CDR3 nucleotide sequence: TGTGCCTGGAGTTCTCCCGGGACAGGGAACGACAATGAGCAGTTCTTC. Translation: CAWSSPGTGNDNEQFF.

The chain has TRBV29-1 and TRBJ2-1; 9 positions agree with TRBD1. The CDR3 spans 14 residues. Germline V lookup: CDR1 SQVTM, CDR2 ANQGSEA. J was trimmed by 8 bases and V by 3 bases; bases with no gene match: 8. The DNA for the CDR3 is TGCAGCGTTGAGATGAGCGGACAGGGGTATGAGCAGTTCTTC. Amino acid sequence: CSVEMSGQGYEQFF.

The chain carries TRBV4-3 and TRBJ1-2, with D hard to call. The V gene's germline CDR1 is LGHNA and CDR2 YSLEER. The CDR3 runs 15 residues. Trimming removed 0 bases at V and 2 bases at J, with 10 bases between. CDR3 DNA: TGCGCCAGCAGCCAAGATCGCCCGACAAACTATGGCTACACCTTC. Translated, it gives CASSQDRPTNYGYTF.

This CDR3 is CAWRGDRGQAFF. The CDR3 DNA reads TGTGCCTGGAGGGGAGACAGGGGGCAAGCTTTCTTT. The gene calls are TRBV30 and TRBJ1-1; TRBD1 aligns across 10 bases. CDR3 length equals 12 residues. Germline lookup yields CDR1 GTSNPN and CDR2 SVGIG (reference sequence). V was pared by 3 bases and J by 9 bases, with 4 bases of the junction left unmatched.

This clone was recorded once. The genes are TRBV27 and TRBJ1-1; no reliable D call. The CDR3 spans 13 residues. From germline, CDR1 is MNHEY and CDR2 SMNVEV (reference sequence). Trimming stripped 1 base from V and 0 bases from J, with 3 bases between. The CDR3 nucleotides read TGTGCCAGCAGTTTATATATGAACACTGAAGCTTTCTTT. Protein product: CASSLYMNTEAFF.

This chain links TRBV6-5 with TRBJ2-7, with D perhaps TRBD1 (6 bases). The V gene's germline CDR1 is MNHEY and CDR2 SVGAGI. The CDR3 totals 14 residues. Trimming pared 6 bases from V and 0 bases from J, leaving 12 bases between. The CDR3 sequence is CASSRDTSSYEQYF. The CDR3 region has the DNA TGTGCCAGCAGCCGGGACACCAGCTCCTACGAGCAGTACTTC.

This clone has only a few counts. The chain recombines TRBV5-8 with TRBJ1-5; the match to TRBD1 covers 8 bases. The trim removed 6 bases at V and 3 bases at J, leaving 11 bases unmatched. This CDR3 region has 16 residues. Looked up from germline, CDR1 is SGHTS and CDR2 is YDEGEE. This chain's CDR3 is CASNLDRGINNQPQHF. CDR3 DNA: TGTGCCAGCAATCTAGACAGGGGAATAAACAATCAGCCCCAGCATTTT.

V is TRBV7-6 and J is TRBJ1-2; 9 positions match TRBD1. The CDR3 spans 13 residues. V shed 1 base, J shed 6 bases, and the junction held 0 bases outside the gene matches. Per the germline V gene, CDR1 is SGHVS and CDR2 is FNYEAQ. For the CDR3, the DNA is TGTGCCAGCAGCTTAGGACAGGGGGATGGCTACACCTTC. It encodes CASSLGQGDGYTF.

This chain links TRBV2 with TRBJ1-3; D is unclear. The CDR3 consists of 12 residues. Germline V gives CDR1 SNHLY, CDR2 FYNNEI. V lost 2 bases and J 4 bases, leaving 3 bases between the germline ends. The CDR3 here is CASSESGNTIYF. In DNA, the CDR3 is TGTGCCAGCAGTGAATCAGGAAACACCATATATTTT.

The gene calls are TRBV7-8 and TRBJ1-1; D is unclear. The CDR3 totals 15 residues. The V and J ends lost 1 base and 1 base respectively, with 10 bases between them. Germline CDR1 reads SGHVS; CDR2 reads FQNEAQ. The CDR3 sequence is CASSLEGYGNTEAFF. DNA for the CDR3: TGTGCCAGCAGCTTAGAGGGTTACGGGAACACTGAAGCTTTCTTT.

The chain combines TRBV11-1 with TRBJ1-1; possible D gene TRBD1, 6 bases. The CDR3 is made up of 15 amino acids. V shed 5 bases and J shed 4 bases, with 17 bases lying between them. Germline V CDR1 and CDR2: SGHAT, FQDESV (reference sequence). CDR3 DNA: TGTGCCAGCAGCGCCAGGGGCTCGGGGGGCACTGAAGCTTTCTTT. Protein product: CASSARGSGGTEAFF.

The chain couples TRBV6-5 to TRBJ1-2, with 9 bases that match TRBD1. Trimming at V came to 8 bases and at J to 4 bases, leaving 2 bases not matched to a gene. CDR3 length: 12 amino acids. Germline V lookup: CDR1 MNHEY, CDR2 SVGAGI. CDR3 residues: CASGDRAYGYTF. The CDR3 DNA reads TGTGCCAGCGGGGACAGGGCCTATGGCTACACCTTC.

CDR3: CASSGGTGTNQPQHF. CDR3 nucleotides: TGTGCCAGCAGCGGTGGGACAGGGACCAATCAGCCCCAGCATTTT. This chain uses TRBV9 with TRBJ1-5, with 9 bases lining up with TRBD1. J lost 3 bases, V lost 3 bases, and 4 bases had no gene match. The CDR3 runs to 15 residues. Germline V lookup: CDR1 SGDLS, CDR2 YYNGEE.

This chain connects TRBV7-9 to TRBJ2-7, with 11 bases matching TRBD1. The CDR3 loop spans 15 amino acids. Germline assignment: CDR1 SEHNR and CDR2 FQNEAQ (reference sequence). Losses at the gene ends were 5 bases for V and 3 bases for J; bases not matched to a gene: 6. CDR3 in amino acids: CASSVSGTGGYEQYF. Here the CDR3 DNA reads TGTGCCAGCAGCGTGTCCGGGACAGGGGGCTACGAGCAGTACTTC.